One and the same sample provided the 6 T cell receptor beta chains below, sequenced in a study of T cells in localized non-small cell lung cancer. Clones were read by immunoSEQ multiplex PCR, and TCRdb kept only the in-frame ones, dropping some. This sample carries about 33,000 clones, 86% of them seen once, and the ten largest clones take around 4.2%. Sequencing used peripheral blood, obtained before any cancer treatment. The source of these receptors is an older male donor with stage III lung adenocarcinoma.

The V call is TRBV7-9, the J call TRBJ2-2; 10 nucleotides agree with TRBD2. V gave up 3 bases and J gave up 7 bases; unmatched junction bases: 8. This CDR3 region has 16 residues. Per germline, CDR1 SEHNR and CDR2 FQNEAQ (reference sequence). For the CDR3, the DNA is TGTGCCAGCAGCTTGGCTAGCGGGAGAATGGGCGGGGAGCTGTTTTTT. Amino acid sequence: CASSLASGRMGGELFF.

Only one count was recorded for this clone. The rearrangement links TRBV6-5 to TRBJ1-2; D not resolved. With 2 bases removed from V and 2 bases from J, the gap between germline ends came to 9 bases. Germline CDR1 reads MNHEY; CDR2 reads SVGAGI. The length of the CDR3 is 14 residues. The CDR3 coding sequence is TGTGCCAGCAGTTACAGGGCCGGGAACTATGGCTACACCTTC. It is translated as CASSYRAGNYGYTF.

V is TRBV19 and J is TRBJ2-4; 9 bases line up with TRBD1. The CDR3 totals 12 residues. The V gene's germline CDR1 is LNHDA and CDR2 SQIVND (reference sequence). CDR3 in amino acids: CVDGQGSDIQYF. For the CDR3, the DNA is TGTGTCGATGGACAGGGGTCTGACATTCAGTACTTC.

The chain carries TRBV19 and TRBJ2-1, with 8 positions matching TRBD2. Trimming removed 6 bases from V and 5 bases from J; junction bases left unmatched: 9. Germline V gene data show CDR1 as LNHDA and CDR2 as SQIVND (reference sequence). The CDR3 has 15 amino acids. The CDR3 DNA follows: TGTGCCAGTAGGACCCTAGCGGGTATTAACAATGAGCAGTTCTTC. Its translation: CASRTLAGINNEQFF. The variable domain in full, with the rest retrieved from reference TRBV19 and TRBJ2-1, is DGGITQSPKYLFRKEGQNVTLSCEQNLNHDAMYWYRQDPGQGLRLIYYSQIVNDFQKGDIAEGYSVSREKKESFPLTVTSAQKNPTAFYLCASRTLAGINNEQFFGPGTRLTVL.

V is TRBV11-3 and J is TRBJ2-1; 7 bases fit TRBD2. CDR1 is SGHNT and CDR2 is YENEEA in the germline V gene. With V trimmed by 5 bases and J by 6 bases, 4 bases remained unmatched. This CDR3 contains 13 residues. The CDR3 spells CASSPRLANEQFF. CDR3 coding DNA: TGTGCCAGCAGCCCGCGACTAGCCAATGAGCAGTTCTTC. The entire variable domain, with the rest obtained from reference TRBV11-3 and TRBJ2-1, is as follows: EAGVVQSPRYKIIEKKQPVAFWCNPISGHNTLYWYLQNLGQGPELLIRYENEEAVDDSQLPKDRFSAERLKGVDSTLKIQPAELGDSAVYLCASSPRLANEQFFGPGTRLTVL.

This rearrangement joins TRBV28 to TRBJ1-4, with 9 bases identical to TRBD1. V lost 7 bases and J lost 5; bases outside the gene matches: 5. This CDR3 is built from 14 residues. Germline V CDR1 and CDR2: MDHEN, SYDVKM. Here the CDR3 DNA reads TGTGCCAGCAAAATCACAGGGGGCAATGAAAAACTGTTTTTT. Amino acid sequence: CASKITGGNEKLFF. Based on the CDR3 plus reference TRBV28 and TRBJ1-4, the full variable domain is DVKVTQSSRYLVKRTGEKVFLECVQDMDHENMFWYRQDPGLGLRLIYFSYDVKMKEKGDIPEGYSVSREKKERFSLILESASTNQTSMYLCASKITGGNEKLFFGSGTQLSVL.